Listed below are T cell receptor beta chains from one sample, sequenced in a study of technical replicates of blood from several donors. The repertoire was sequenced with immunoSEQ multiplex PCR; TCRdb's copy has only in-frame clones and lacks some. Of fewer than 95,000 clones in the sample, roughly nine tenths are singletons; the top ten hold around 0.26%. Sequenced material: T cells isolated from PBMCs. These receptors were taken from a human donor in good health. CDR3s include the opening cysteine and the closing phenylalanine or tryptophan. The D gene is left open where the match is weak. Only part of the rows carry a size: once, few, many, or a class if the clone is expanded.

d_call j_call v_call cdr3_length clone_size cdr3_nt cdr3_aa
TRBD1 TRBJ2-7 TRBV19 15 NA TGTGCCAGTACCCCAGGGACAGGGGGTTACTACGAGCAGTACTTC CASTPGTGGYYEQYF
NA TRBJ1-1 TRBV11-2 14 NA TGTGCCAGCAGCTTTGCAGGGTCGAACACTGAAGCTTTCTTT CASSFAGSNTEAFF
NA TRBJ2-7 TRBV4-2 16 NA TGTGCCAGCAGCCAAGTGGTCCGGGACACCTTCTACGAGCAGTACTTC CASSQVVRDTFYEQYF
TRBD1 TRBJ2-7 TRBV27 14 few TGTGCCAGCAGTTTTTTCTCAGGGGGCTACGAGCAGTACTTC CASSFFSGGYEQYF
TRBD2 TRBJ2-2 TRBV4-1 18 NA TGCGCCAGCAGCCAAGAGGGACTAGCGGGGGGGGAAACCGGGGAGCTGTTTTTT CASSQEGLAGGETGELFF
TRBD1 TRBJ2-7 TRBV14 17 once TGTGCCAGCAGCCAAAATTTACCGGGACAGGGGATGGACGAGCAGTACTTC CASSQNLPGQGMDEQYF
NA TRBJ1-3 TRBV28 16 NA TGTGCCAGCAGTTTACAGATAGAGGGGGCTGGAAACACCATATATTTT CASSLQIEGAGNTIYF
TRBD1 TRBJ1-1 TRBV5-3 16 NA TGTGCCAGAAGCACCGGGACAGGGGCTATGAACACTGAAGCTTTCTTT CARSTGTGAMNTEAFF
NA TRBJ2-7 TRBV2 13 NA TGTGCCATCATAGGACGGGACTTCTACGAGCAGTACTTC CAIIGRDFYEQYF
NA TRBJ2-7 TRBV25-1 17 NA TGTGCCAGCAGTCCCCCCAGATTGGCGGAGAGCTCCTACGAGCAGTACTTC CASSPPRLAESSYEQYF
TRBD1 TRBJ1-1 TRBV19 16 NA TGTGCCAGTAGTATAGATTGGGACAGACAGAACACTGAAGCTTTCTTT CASSIDWDRQNTEAFF
NA TRBJ2-7 TRBV6-5 11 NA TGTGCCAGCAGTTACGGAGAGGAGCAGTACTTC CASSYGEEQYF
NA TRBJ1-2 TRBV7-9 16 NA TGTGCCAGCAGCTTAGGCTCGGCAGGGGTAGGCTATGGCTACACCTTC CASSLGSAGVGYGYTF
TRBD2 TRBJ2-3 TRBV19 12 NA TGTGCCAGTAGTTCTAGCGGAAATACGCAGTATTTT CASSSSGNTQYF
TRBD1 TRBJ1-1 TRBV18 14 NA TGTGCCAGCTCACGGAGGGACAGGGTCACTGAAGCTTTCTTT CASSRRDRVTEAFF
NA TRBJ1-1 TRBV9 15 NA TGTGCCAGCAGCGTAGCCCCGAAGCCTTTCACTGAAGCTTTCTTT CASSVAPKPFTEAFF
TRBD2 TRBJ2-3 TRBV15 16 few TGTGCCACCAGCAGGGGAACTAGCGTAGGCACAGATACGCAGTATTTT CATSRGTSVGTDTQYF
NA TRBJ2-3 TRBV7-2 17 NA TGTGCCAGCAGCGTAGCGACCGGGACTCCTGGCACAGATACGCAGTATTTT CASSVATGTPGTDTQYF